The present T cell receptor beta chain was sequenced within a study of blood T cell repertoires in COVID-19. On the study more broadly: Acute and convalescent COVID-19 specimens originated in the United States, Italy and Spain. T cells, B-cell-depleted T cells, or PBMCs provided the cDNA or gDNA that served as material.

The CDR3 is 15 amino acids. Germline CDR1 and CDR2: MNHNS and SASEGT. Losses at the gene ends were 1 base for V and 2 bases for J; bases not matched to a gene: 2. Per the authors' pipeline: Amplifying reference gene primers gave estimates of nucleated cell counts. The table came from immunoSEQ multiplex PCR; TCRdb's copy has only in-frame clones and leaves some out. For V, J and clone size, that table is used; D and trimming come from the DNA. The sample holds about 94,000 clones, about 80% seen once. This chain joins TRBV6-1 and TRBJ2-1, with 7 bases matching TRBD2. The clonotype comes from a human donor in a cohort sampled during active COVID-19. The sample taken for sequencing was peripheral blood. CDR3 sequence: CASSEGAGAYNEQFF. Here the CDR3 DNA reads TGTGCCAGCAGTGAAGGGGCGGGAGCCTACAATGAGCAGTTCTTC.